These 29 T cell receptor beta chains were sequenced from one sample in a study of early T cells in non-severe SARS-CoV-2 infection. TCRdb recomputed calls from the 5' RACE reads with MiXCR, one row per CDR3 protein. Of 60,000 or so distinct CDR3 sequences listed, 10% to 15% are singletons. Sequencing was done on a sample of whole blood. The receptors shown here come from an adult who was a healthcare worker with PCR-confirmed SARS-CoV-2 infection or an uninfected control (not recorded which).

This clonotype came up many times. The chain couples TRBV10-1 to TRBJ2-3, with unresolved D. CDR3 length: 11 amino acids. Germline values: CDR1 WNHNN, CDR2 SYGVQD (reference sequence). Deletions cut 2 bases from V and 7 bases from J, with 4 bases between. The CDR3 is CASSEGYTQYF. CDR3 nucleotides: TGCGCCAGCAGTGAGGGGTATACGCAGTATTTT.

This clonotype has ten or more counts. The chain is built from TRBV12-3 or TRBV12-4 and TRBJ1-2, with a tentative D call TRBD1 (5 bases). V was shortened by 6 bases and J by 8 bases, with 16 bases between the two germline ends. This CDR3 has 13 amino acids. DNA of the CDR3: TGTGCCAGCAGACCGGGACGGGCCTTAGGCTACACCTTC. Translation gives CASRPGRALGYTF.

On this clonotype itself: A much larger clone differs by one base, so this may be a read error. The rearrangement uses TRBV7-8 and TRBJ1-1, with D perhaps matching TRBD1 (5 bases). Germline V gene lookup returns CDR1 SGHVS and CDR2 FQNEAQ. The CDR3 loop spans 14 amino acids. The CDR3 DNA is TGTGCCAGCAGCTTAGCAGGGGCTTACACTGAAGCTCTCTTT. Amino acid sequence: CASSLAGAYTEALF.

This clonotype was seen only a few times. The rearrangement joins TRBV6-5 to TRBJ1-3, with D possibly being TRBD1 (6 bases). Between the trimmed V and J ends, which lost 5 bases and 2 bases, there was a span of 13 bases. Germline V gene lookup returns CDR1 MNHEY and CDR2 SVGAGI. The CDR3 loop spans 15 amino acids. For the CDR3, the DNA is TGTGCCAGCAGTCCATTCTCAGGGGCTGGAAACACCATATATTTT. Translating gives CASSPFSGAGNTIYF.

This clonotype was picked up a small number of times. The V and J genes are TRBV25-1 and TRBJ1-1, with D perhaps matching TRBD1 (6 bases). The CDR3 runs to 13 residues. Germline V lookup: CDR1 MGHDK, CDR2 SYGVNS. V dropped 2 bases and J dropped 8 bases, with 12 bases sitting between them. This chain's CDR3 is CASSERGTGEAFF. The CDR3 DNA reads as TGTGCCAGCAGTGAAAGGGGAACAGGGGAAGCTTTCTTT.

This clonotype was seen many times. The chain joins TRBV30 to TRBJ2-1, with 11 bases fitting TRBD2. Per the germline V gene, CDR1 is GTSNPN and CDR2 is SVGIG (reference sequence). The trim removed 5 bases at V and 8 bases at J, leaving 17 bases unmatched. This CDR3 spans 17 amino acids. The CDR3 coding sequence is TGTGCCTGGGGGCCTCTTCGGACTAGCGGGTTCAGAGATGAGCAGTTCTTC. Its translation is CAWGPLRTSGFRDEQFF.

This clonotype has at least ten counts. V usage is TRBV10-1 and J usage is TRBJ2-7, with D unresolved. V lost 0 bases, J lost 2 bases, and 5 bases lay in between. The CDR3 loop spans 13 amino acids. From germline, CDR1 is WNHNN and CDR2 SYGVQD (reference sequence). The CDR3 region is CASSESGTYEQYF. The CDR3 DNA sequence: TGCGCCAGCAGTGAGTCGGGGACCTACGAGCAGTACTTC.

J is TRBJ2-3 and V is TRBV9; 9 nucleotides align to TRBD2. Trimming cost V 0 bases and J 1 base; bases outside gene matches: 6. CDR1 and CDR2 from the germline V gene are SGDLS and YYNGEE. The CDR3 consists of 17 residues. The CDR3: CASSVDQAGGRTDTQYF. The CDR3 region has the DNA TGTGCCAGCAGCGTAGATCAAGCGGGGGGCCGCACAGATACGCAGTATTTT.

This clonotype was seen at least ten times. The V call is TRBV3-1, the J call TRBJ2-5; TRBD1 matches 9 bases. Germline V gene sequence: CDR1 LGHDT, CDR2 YNNKEL (reference sequence). This CDR3 is built from 16 residues. The V gene end was trimmed by 6 bases and the J gene end by 2 bases; junction bases not matched to a gene: 10. This chain's CDR3 is CASSPRTGARQETQYF. The CDR3 region has the DNA TGTGCCAGCAGTCCTCGGACAGGGGCCCGTCAAGAGACCCAGTACTTC.

This clonotype appeared many times. The chain couples TRBV5-1 to TRBJ2-1, with unresolved D. V was trimmed by 2 bases and J by 3 bases, leaving 6 bases between them. Per germline, CDR1 SGHRS and CDR2 YFSETQ. The CDR3 is 13 amino acids. In DNA form, the CDR3 reads TGCGCCAGCAGCTTATTAGACTACAATGAGCAGTTCTTC. This translates into CASSLLDYNEQFF.

This clonotype was detected many times. The chain has TRBV29-1 and TRBJ1-4; 8 nucleotides match TRBD1. Germline V gene lookup returns CDR1 SQVTM and CDR2 ANQGSEA. Losses at the gene ends were 8 bases for V and 7 bases for J; bases not matched to a gene: 12. This CDR3 has 14 amino acids. CDR3 nucleotides: TGCAGCTTGAACCGAACAGGGGGAGTTGAAAAACTGTTTTTT. Amino acids: CSLNRTGGVEKLFF.

The chain carries TRBV10-2 and TRBJ2-7, with TRBD1 as a possible D gene (6 bases). From germline, CDR1 is WSHSY and CDR2 SAAADI. V dropped 7 bases and J dropped 2 bases, with 15 bases sitting between them. This CDR3 is 14 amino acids long. In nucleotides, the CDR3 is TGCGCCAGCAATGGAAAGGGGGTCACCTACGAGCAGTACTTC. Protein: CASNGKGVTYEQYF.

This clonotype was detected ten times or more. This chain connects TRBV3-1 to TRBJ2-7; no firm D call. Trimming pared 1 base from V and 4 bases from J, leaving 8 bases between. Germline V CDR1 and CDR2: LGHDT, YNNKEL (reference sequence). This CDR3 contains 13 residues. The CDR3 DNA is TGTGCCAGCAGCCAAGTCGATGGTTACGAGCAGTACTTC. It is translated as CASSQVDGYEQYF.

The rearrangement joins TRBV29-1 to TRBJ2-1, with D maybe TRBD1 (6 bases). Trimming removed 2 bases from V and 7 bases from J, with 15 bases in between. From germline, CDR1 is SQVTM and CDR2 ANQGSEA. The CDR3 consists of 14 residues. CDR3 residues: CSVELGHQGNEQFF. CDR3 in DNA: TGCAGCGTTGAATTGGGACACCAGGGGAATGAGCAGTTCTTC.

This clonotype was observed a handful of times. The J gene is TRBJ2-1, the V gene TRBV11-2; no clear D. Trimming shortened V by 4 bases and J by 0 bases, and 10 bases separated the two germline ends. Germline CDR1 reads SGHAT; CDR2 reads FQNNGV. The length of the CDR3 is 15 residues. DNA of the CDR3: TGTGCCAGCAGCTCCTACAGTGCCTCCTACAATGAGCAGTTCTTC. Protein product: CASSSYSASYNEQFF.

There are many counts of this clonotype. This chain joins TRBV12-3 or TRBV12-4 and TRBJ2-5, with a weak D call TRBD1 (6 bases). The CDR3 is made up of 15 amino acids. V dropped 4 bases and J dropped 2 bases, with 14 bases sitting between them. For the CDR3, the DNA is TGTGCCAGCAGTTATGGGGGCAGGGCTCAAGAGACCCAGTACTTC. Protein product: CASSYGGRAQETQYF.

This clonotype was recorded at least ten times. The chain combines TRBV19 with TRBJ2-3; 14 bases line up with TRBD2. Germline V CDR1 and CDR2: LNHDA, SQIVND (reference sequence). V shed 5 bases, J shed 0 bases, and the junction held 7 bases outside the gene matches. The CDR3 is made up of 18 amino acids. In DNA form, the CDR3 reads TGTGCCAGTAGTCCTGGACTAGCGGGAGGTTCTAGCACAGATACGCAGTATTTT. It translates to CASSPGLAGGSSTDTQYF.

This rearrangement joins TRBV5-1 to TRBJ2-4; TRBD1 aligns across 10 bases. V trimming: 4 bases; J trimming: 0 bases; junction bases outside the gene matches: 1. The CDR3 extends over 15 amino acids. Germline loops: CDR1 SGHRS, CDR2 YFSETQ. The CDR3 protein is CASSGTGVAKNIQYF. CDR3 nucleotide sequence: TGCGCCAGCAGCGGGACAGGGGTAGCCAAAAACATTCAGTACTTC.

Many counts were recorded for this clonotype. The rearrangement links TRBV11-3 to TRBJ2-1; no clear D. CDR3 length equals 14 residues. V was pared by 1 base and J by 2 bases, with 6 bases between. CDR1 SGHNT and CDR2 YENEEA come from the germline V gene. CDR3 sequence: CASSLVLTYNEQFF. The CDR3 nucleotides read TGTGCCAGCAGCTTAGTCCTCACCTACAATGAGCAGTTCTTC.

This clonotype has a count of ten or more. The chain is built from TRBV18 and TRBJ2-1; a weak D match, TRBD2 (5 bases). Trimming left V 6 bases short and J 6 bases short, with 9 bases between. This CDR3 is built from 12 residues. The V gene's germline CDR1 is KGHSH and CDR2 LQKENI. The CDR3: CASSQTSNEQFF. The CDR3 coding sequence is TGTGCCAGCTCGCAAACTAGCAATGAGCAGTTCTTC. Variable domain in full (rest from reference TRBV18 and TRBJ2-1): NAGVMQNPRHLVRRRGQEARLRCSPMKGHSHVYWYRQLPEEGLKFMVYLQKENIIDESGMPKERFSAEFPKEGPSILRIQQVVRGDSAAYFCASSQTSNEQFFGPGTRLTVL.

Comment on this clonotype: This may be a read error, as it is one base from a much larger clone. The V call is TRBV29-1, the J call TRBJ2-7, with unresolved D. The CDR3 runs 10 residues. Germline-derived CDR1 and CDR2 are SQVTM and ANQGSEA. CDR3 protein: CSVVNYEQHF. CDR3 coding DNA: TGCAGCGTTGTCAACTACGAGCAGCACTTC.

V and J are TRBV9 and TRBJ1-4; D gene uncertain. The length of the CDR3 is 12 residues. Germline loops: CDR1 SGDLS, CDR2 YYNGEE. With 4 bases removed from V and 10 bases from J, the gap between germline ends came to 11 bases. The chain's CDR3 is CASSKLVGKLFF. Written as DNA, the CDR3 is TGTGCCAGCAGCAAGTTGGTCGGAAAACTGTTTTTT.

This clonotype was picked up many times. V gene TRBV7-2 combines with J gene TRBJ2-5; D call uncertain. From germline, CDR1 is SGHTA and CDR2 FQGNSA. The CDR3 extends over 11 amino acids. The V end lost 6 bases, the J end lost 4 bases, and 6 bases lay between the germline ends. For the CDR3, the DNA is TGTGCCAGCAGATATTCAGAGACCCAGTACTTC. As protein: CASRYSETQYF.

This clonotype was counted between two and nine times. The chain carries TRBV20-1 and TRBJ1-1; D gene unclear. Germline V CDR1 and CDR2: DFQATT, SNEGSKA (reference sequence). V was clipped by 6 bases and J by 1 base, with 15 bases between them. The CDR3 is made up of 14 amino acids. The CDR3 coding sequence is TGCAGTGCCTCCTTGATGACAAGGAACACTGAAGCTTTCTTT. Residues: CSASLMTRNTEAFF.

This clonotype occurred a few times. V usage is TRBV7-2 and J usage is TRBJ2-5; D ambiguous. The CDR3 length is 16 residues. The V and J ends lost 5 bases and 0 bases respectively, with 16 bases between them. Germline loops: CDR1 SGHTA, CDR2 FQGNSA. Here the CDR3 DNA reads TGTGCCAGCAGCCCGCAGGTCGAGAGGTACCAAGAGACCCAGTACTTC. Translated, it gives CASSPQVERYQETQYF.

This sequence joins TRBV20-1 and TRBJ2-7; D possibly corresponds to TRBD2 (6 bases). The CDR3 consists of 12 residues. Germline assignment: CDR1 DFQATT and CDR2 SNEGSKA (reference sequence). V was shortened by 3 bases and J by 2 bases, with 8 bases between the two germline ends. CDR3 bases: TGCAGTGCTAGGGGCGGGACCTACGAGCAGTACTTC. This translates into CSARGGTYEQYF.

This clonotype has a count of ten or more. The V gene is TRBV29-1, the J gene TRBJ2-7; D is unclear. The length of the CDR3 is 11 residues. The germline V and J ends were trimmed by 7 bases and 4 bases, with 11 bases remaining between them. Per the germline V gene, CDR1 is SQVTM and CDR2 is ANQGSEA. CDR3 sequence reads: CSARTVYEQYF. The CDR3 nucleotides read TGCAGCGCGAGGACGGTTTACGAGCAGTACTTC.

The chain combines TRBV20-1 with TRBJ2-1; 9 nucleotides align to TRBD2. This CDR3 contains 17 residues. Losses at the gene ends were 0 bases for V and 2 bases for J; bases not matched to a gene: 8. Germline V lookup: CDR1 DFQATT, CDR2 SNEGSKA (reference sequence). CDR3 coding DNA: TGCAGTGCTAGAGATGAGCTAGCGGGACACCCCTACAATGAGCAGTTCTTC. Amino acids: CSARDELAGHPYNEQFF.

There are many counts of this clonotype. V is TRBV12-3 or TRBV12-4 and J is TRBJ2-3; TRBD2 matches 10 bases. This CDR3 has 16 amino acids. J gave up 2 bases and V 6 bases, and 8 bases lay outside the gene matches. CDR3 sequence (DNA): TGTGCCAGCAGCCAAAGCGGGAGGGCGAACACAGATACGCAGTATTTT. This gives the protein CASSQSGRANTDTQYF.